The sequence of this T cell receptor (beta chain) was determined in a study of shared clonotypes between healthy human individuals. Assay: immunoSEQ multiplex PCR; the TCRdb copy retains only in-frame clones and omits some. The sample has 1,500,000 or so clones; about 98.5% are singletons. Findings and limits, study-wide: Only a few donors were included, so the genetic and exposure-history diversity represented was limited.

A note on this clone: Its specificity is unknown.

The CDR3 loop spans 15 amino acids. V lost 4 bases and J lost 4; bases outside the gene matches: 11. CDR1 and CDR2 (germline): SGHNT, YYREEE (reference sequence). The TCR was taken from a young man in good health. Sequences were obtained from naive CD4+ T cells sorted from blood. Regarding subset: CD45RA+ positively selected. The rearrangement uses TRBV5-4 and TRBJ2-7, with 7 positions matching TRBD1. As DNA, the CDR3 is TGTGCCAGCAGCCCCCGGGGCAGGGGGATGTACGAGCAGTACTTC. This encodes CASSPRGRGMYEQYF.